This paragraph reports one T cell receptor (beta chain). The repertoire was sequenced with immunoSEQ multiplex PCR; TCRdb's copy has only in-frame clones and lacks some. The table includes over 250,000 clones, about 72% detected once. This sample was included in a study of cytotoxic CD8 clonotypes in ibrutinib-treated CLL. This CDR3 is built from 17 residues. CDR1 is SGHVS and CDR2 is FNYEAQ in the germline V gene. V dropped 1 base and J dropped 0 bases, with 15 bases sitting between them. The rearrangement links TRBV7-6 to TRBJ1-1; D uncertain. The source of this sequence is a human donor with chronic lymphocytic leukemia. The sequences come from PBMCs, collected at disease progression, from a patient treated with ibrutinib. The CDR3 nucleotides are TGTGCCAGCAGCTTAGTTCCCGCACCATCAGTGAACACTGAAGCTTTCTTT. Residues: CASSLVPAPSVNTEAFF. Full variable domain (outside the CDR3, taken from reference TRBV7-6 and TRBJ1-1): GAGVSQSPRYKVTKRGQDVALRCDPISGHVSLYWYRQALGQGPEFLTYFNYEAQQDKSGLPNDRFSAERPEGSISTLTIQRTEQRDSAMYRCASSLVPAPSVNTEAFFGQGTRLTVV.